Listed here is a single T cell receptor beta chain. Antigen: not known. A second PCR of roughly 6 to 12 cycles used a sample-barcoded 5' primer and a J-beta primer mix. TCRdb re-analysed the 5' RACE reads in MiXCR, keeping a single row per CDR3 protein. The sample carries roughly 700,000 distinct CDR3 sequences, roughly 50% recorded once. V lost 4 bases and J 5 bases, leaving 12 bases between the germline ends. Germline CDR1 is LGHNA and CDR2 is YNFKEQ. The CDR3 is made up of 14 amino acids. This specimen comes from a study of blood T cells in healthy people across ages. Study-level results: Getting older went along with TCR beta diversity per million T cells dropping roughly linearly. Long-lived and aged donors differed, with more naive CD4+ cells and higher diversity in the long-lived.

This chain connects TRBV4-2 to TRBJ2-1; either TRBD1 or TRBD2 may supply D (5 bases each). Sample: blood. The source is a woman in her sixties in good health. DNA for the CDR3: TGTGCCAGCAGCCCCCGGGACCCCCACAATGAGCAGTTCTTC. Translating gives CASSPRDPHNEQFF.